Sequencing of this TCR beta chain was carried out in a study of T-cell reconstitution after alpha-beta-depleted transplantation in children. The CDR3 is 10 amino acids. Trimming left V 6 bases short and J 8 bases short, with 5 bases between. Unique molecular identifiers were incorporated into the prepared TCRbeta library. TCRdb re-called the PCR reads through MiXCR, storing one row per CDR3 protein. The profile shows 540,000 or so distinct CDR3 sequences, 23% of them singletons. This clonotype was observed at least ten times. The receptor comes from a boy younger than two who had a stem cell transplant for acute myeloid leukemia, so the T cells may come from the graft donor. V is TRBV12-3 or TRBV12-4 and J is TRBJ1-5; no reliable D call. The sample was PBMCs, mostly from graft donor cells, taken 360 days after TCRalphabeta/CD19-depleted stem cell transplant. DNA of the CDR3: TGTGCCAGCAGCCACGAGCCCCAGCATTTT. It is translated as CASSHEPQHF.